One sample yielded the 5 T cell receptor beta chains listed below, sequenced in a study of long-term antiretroviral therapy in people with HIV. At the survey level, the v3.0 immunoSEQ assay was run. Profiled with immunoSEQ multiplex PCR; TCRdb holds only in-frame clones, not every one. This sample yields 25,000 to 35,000 clones, of which 70% to 90% are seen a single time; 3.6% belongs to the top ten. The sequences come from unsorted PBMCs, collected 1.8 years after starting antiretroviral therapy. All receptors derive from a woman under 30 with HIV.

A note on this clone: This CDR3 is also generated by other DNA sequences in the sample. The chain recombines TRBV4-3 with TRBJ1-1; the D is unclear. Trimming removed 1 base from V and 1 base from J, with 4 bases in between. CDR1 is LGHNA and CDR2 is YSLEER in the germline V gene. This CDR3 is 13 amino acids long. The CDR3 DNA reads TGCGCCAGCAGCCAAGCTGGGAACACTGAAGCTTTCTTT. Translation: CASSQAGNTEAFF.

This clone has just a few counts. The V and J genes are TRBV6-5 and TRBJ1-1; D might be TRBD1 (6 bases). Trimming removed 5 bases from V and 4 bases from J, with 8 bases in between. This CDR3 spans 12 amino acids. Germline V gene sequence: CDR1 MNHEY, CDR2 SVGAGI. CDR3 DNA sequence: TGTGCCAGCAGTCAGGGGATCACTGAAGCTTTCTTT. It yields the protein CASSQGITEAFF.

The rearrangement joins TRBV7-9 to TRBJ2-2; D gene unclear. CDR1 and CDR2 from the germline V gene are SEHNR and FQNEAQ (reference sequence). Trimming stripped 2 bases from V and 0 bases from J, with 7 bases between. The CDR3 totals 15 residues. The CDR3 loop is CASSLLASNTGELFF. CDR3 DNA: TGTGCCAGCAGCTTACTGGCGTCGAACACCGGGGAGCTGTTTTTT.

The chain couples TRBV19 to TRBJ2-3; a weak D match, TRBD2 (5 bases). This CDR3 region has 14 residues. Trimming cost V 6 bases and J 0 bases, with 10 bases left between them. Germline CDR1 reads LNHDA; CDR2 reads SQIVND (reference sequence). The CDR3 spells CASRELGSTDTQYF. CDR3 nucleotides: TGTGCCAGTAGGGAACTAGGCAGCACAGATACGCAGTATTTT.

The V gene is TRBV6-7, the J gene TRBJ2-7; D is perhaps TRBD1 or TRBD2 (5 bases each). TRBV6-7 is assigned to the ORF class and has an uncertain function. CDR3 length: 15 residues. V was trimmed by 1 base and J by 6 bases, leaving 16 bases between them. CDR3 DNA sequence: TGTGCCAGCAGTTACTGGGACCGTCTGAACCCCGAGCAGTACTTC. Its translation is CASSYWDRLNPEQYF.